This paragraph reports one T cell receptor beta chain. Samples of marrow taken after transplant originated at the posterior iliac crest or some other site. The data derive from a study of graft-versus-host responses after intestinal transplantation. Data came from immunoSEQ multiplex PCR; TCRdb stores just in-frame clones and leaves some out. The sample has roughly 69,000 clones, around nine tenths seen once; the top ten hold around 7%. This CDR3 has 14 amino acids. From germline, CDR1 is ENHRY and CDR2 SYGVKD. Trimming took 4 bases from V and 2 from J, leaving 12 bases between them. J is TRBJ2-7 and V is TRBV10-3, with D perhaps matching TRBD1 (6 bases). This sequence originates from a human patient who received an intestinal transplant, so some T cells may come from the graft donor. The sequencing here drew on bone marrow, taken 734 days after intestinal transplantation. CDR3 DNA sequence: TGTGCCATCAGTGGGACAGAGTACCCCTACGAGCAGTACTTC. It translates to CAISGTEYPYEQYF.